These T cell receptor beta chains were read from a single sample in a study of blood T cell repertoires in COVID-19. The repertoire was sequenced with immunoSEQ multiplex PCR; TCRdb's copy has only in-frame clones and lacks some. Found here are about 240,000 clones, roughly nine tenths of them singletons; the top ten hold 7.2%. The material sequenced was peripheral blood. These receptors were obtained from a man aged 55 to 70 who had recovered from COVID-19. Both conserved end residues are part of each CDR3. The D gene is left open where the match is weak. Where a row states a size, it is once, few, many or the class of an expanded clone; other rows omit it.

d_call clone_size j_call v_call cdr3_aa cdr3_nt
NA NA TRBJ2-3 TRBV11-2 CASSFRGIGDTQYF TGTGCCAGCAGCTTTAGGGGTATTGGAGATACGCAGTATTTT
NA NA TRBJ2-4 TRBV7-2 CASSSAASKNIQYF TGTGCCAGCAGCTCCGCGGCTTCCAAAAACATTCAGTACTTC
TRBD1 NA TRBJ1-2 TRBV6-5 CASRRTGEHYGYTF TGTGCCAGCAGACGGACAGGGGAACACTATGGCTACACCTTC
NA NA TRBJ1-5 TRBV28 CASTFLRLFWHF TGTGCCAGCACCTTCCTCAGGCTTTTCTGGCATTTT
NA few TRBJ2-2 TRBV9 CASSILALNTGELFF TGTGCCAGCAGCATCTTAGCGCTAAACACCGGGGAGCTGTTTTTT
TRBD1 NA TRBJ1-5 TRBV24-1 CATRGTGSNQPQHF TGTGCCACCAGGGGGACAGGGTCGAATCAGCCCCAGCATTTT
NA once TRBJ1-5 TRBV6-6 CASRPGGSNQPQHF TGTGCCAGCAGACCCGGGGGGAGCAATCAGCCCCAGCATTTT
NA once TRBJ1-2 TRBV2 CASAAGDNYGYTF TGTGCCAGCGCGGCAGGGGATAACTATGGCTACACCTTC
NA once TRBJ2-7 TRBV7-2 CASSQRVHEQYF TGTGCCAGCAGCCAGAGGGTCCACGAGCAGTACTTC
TRBD1 NA TRBJ2-3 TRBV4-1 CASSQPEGQGYTDTQYF TGCGCCAGCAGCCAACCCGAGGGACAGGGATACACAGATACGCAGTATTTT
NA NA TRBJ2-6 TRBV5-1 CASSLLIGTLFRSGANVLTF TGCGCCAGCAGCTTGTTGATCGGGACACTCTTCAGGTCTGGGGCCAACGTCCTGACTTTC
TRBD2 once TRBJ2-1 TRBV19 CASSISTGLLSYNEQFF TGTGCCAGTAGTATATCAACGGGACTATTATCCTACAATGAGCAGTTCTTC
NA NA TRBJ2-1 TRBV21-1 CARLRPKRSYNEQFF TGTGCCAGATTAAGACCTAAGAGGTCCTACAATGAGCAGTTCTTC
TRBD1 NA TRBJ1-2 TRBV27 CASGGQGKGYGYTF TGTGCCAGCGGGGGACAGGGCAAAGGCTATGGCTACACCTTC
TRBD1 NA TRBJ2-7 TRBV24-1 CATSDPSGTGGYEQYF TGTGCCACCAGTGACCCCTCCGGGACAGGGGGCTACGAGCAGTACTTC
TRBD1 few TRBJ2-7 TRBV6-6 CASTLSGTGGYEQYF TGTGCCAGCACCTTATCCGGGACAGGGGGTTACGAGCAGTACTTC
NA once TRBJ1-3 TRBV5-1 CASSGGGIASGNTIYF TGCGCCAGCAGCGGCGGGGGCATCGCGTCAGGAAACACCATATATTTT
TRBD2 NA TRBJ2-1 TRBV7-9 CASSLTSGGANEQFF TGTGCCAGCAGCCTGACTAGCGGGGGGGCCAATGAGCAGTTCTTC
NA NA TRBJ1-5 TRBV3-1/TRBV3-2 CASSQGYPTGSRNQPQHF TGTGCCAGCAGCCAAGGGTACCCAACCGGGAGCAGGAATCAGCCCCAGCATTTT
TRBD2 NA TRBJ2-2 TRBV9 CASSERLAGAPTGELFF TGTGCCAGCAGCGAGCGGCTAGCGGGGGCCCCCACCGGGGAGCTGTTTTTT
NA NA TRBJ1-3 TRBV10-3 CAISDRENSGNTIYF TGTGCCATCAGTGACAGGGAAAACTCTGGAAACACCATATATTTT
NA NA TRBJ1-5 TRBV6-5 CASGSGAEDQPQHF TGTGCCAGCGGGAGCGGGGCGGAGGATCAGCCCCAGCATTTT
NA NA TRBJ2-5 TRBV11-1 CASSFRGGTQETQYF TGTGCCAGCAGCTTTCGAGGGGGAACACAAGAGACCCAGTACTTC
TRBD1 NA TRBJ1-3 TRBV5-1 CASRTTGQGNTIYF TGCGCCAGCAGGACCACGGGACAGGGAAACACCATATATTTT
TRBD2 once TRBJ2-1 TRBV19 CASSKLPGGARINEQFF TGTGCCAGTAGTAAGCTACCCGGGGGGGCCAGAATAAATGAGCAGTTCTTC
TRBD2 once TRBJ2-3 TRBV10-2 CASRTSGGLGTQYF TGCGCCAGCAGGACTAGCGGGGGACTCGGTACGCAGTATTTT
NA NA TRBJ1-2 TRBV5-4 CASSLQGTDGYTF TGTGCCAGCAGCTTGCAGGGAACCGATGGCTACACCTTC
NA NA TRBJ2-3 TRBV5-1 CASSTGNTQYF TGCGCCAGCAGCACAGGGAATACGCAGTATTTT
TRBD1 NA TRBJ1-5 TRBV19 CASRAPDRGNNQPQHF TGTGCCAGTAGGGCTCCCGACAGGGGGAACAATCAGCCCCAGCATTTT
TRBD1 NA TRBJ2-2 TRBV19 CASSPQGRGTGELFF TGTGCCAGTAGCCCACAGGGGCGAGGCACCGGGGAGCTGTTTTTT
TRBD2 NA TRBJ2-7 TRBV5-4 CASSDGTSVFYEQYF TGTGCCAGCAGCGACGGGACTAGCGTTTTCTACGAGCAGTACTTC
TRBD1 NA TRBJ2-3 TRBV18 CASSPVRDRGFGDTQYF TGTGCCAGCTCACCAGTCCGGGACAGGGGGTTTGGAGATACGCAGTATTTT
NA NA TRBJ2-5 TRBV6-5 CASSSPRVRETQYF TGTGCCAGCAGTTCTCCCAGGGTACGAGAGACCCAGTACTTC
NA NA TRBJ1-5 TRBV5-8 CASSLTRGSGNQPQHF TGTGCCAGCAGCTTGACGCGCGGGTCGGGCAATCAGCCCCAGCATTTT
NA NA TRBJ1-6 TRBV14 CASSQDWSSYNSPLHF TGTGCCAGCAGCCAAGACTGGAGCTCCTATAATTCACCCCTCCACTTT
TRBD1 NA TRBJ1-1 TRBV5-4 CASSEQDRGRNTEAFF TGTGCCAGCAGCGAACAAGACAGGGGTAGGAACACTGAAGCTTTCTTT
NA NA TRBJ1-5 TRBV19 CASSAGNQPQHF TGTGCCAGTAGTGCGGGAAATCAGCCCCAGCATTTT
TRBD1 NA TRBJ1-1 TRBV27 CASSLTLGQGGGTEAFF TGTGCCAGCAGTTTAACGCTGGGACAGGGGGGGGGTACTGAAGCTTTCTTT
TRBD1 NA TRBJ1-1 TRBV5-1 CASSMDRARTEAFF TGCGCCAGCAGCATGGACAGGGCAAGGACTGAAGCTTTCTTT
TRBD2 NA TRBJ2-7 TRBV27 CASGPGRVGVGEQYF TGTGCCAGCGGCCCTGGGAGGGTTGGGGTGGGGGAGCAGTACTTC
NA few TRBJ2-2 TRBV3-1/TRBV3-2 CASSQGQGNTGELFF TGTGCCAGCAGCCAGGGCCAGGGTAACACCGGGGAGCTGTTTTTT
NA once TRBJ2-1 TRBV28 CASSFFRQVGSYNEQFF TGTGCCAGCAGTTTTTTTCGACAGGTTGGCTCCTACAATGAGCAGTTCTTC
TRBD2 NA TRBJ2-3 TRBV10-3 CAISFGTSGTDTQYF TGTGCCATCAGTTTCGGGACTAGCGGCACAGATACGCAGTATTTT
NA NA TRBJ2-3 TRBV4-1 CASSQGQYQFAQYF TGCGCCAGCAGCCAAGGGCAATACCAATTTGCGCAGTATTTT
NA NA TRBJ2-4 TRBV6-5 CASSYEGVVAKNIQYF TGTGCCAGCAGTTACGAGGGTGTCGTAGCCAAAAACATTCAGTACTTC
NA NA TRBJ2-3 TRBV10-2 CASSENSGTSTDTQYF TGCGCCAGCAGTGAGAACAGCGGCACTAGCACAGATACGCAGTATTTT